There are many counts of the clone carrying this T cell receptor (beta chain). Its antigen is still unknown. Trimming cost V 1 base and J 0 bases, with 13 bases left between them. This CDR3 has 17 amino acids. These data originate in a study of human T cells and chemical hapten exposure. Study at large: DPC at 0.01% went onto the upper back in patch tests, read at 6 days.

TCRdb independently ran MiXCR on the RACE reads; one entry per CDR3 protein. The data contain roughly 380,000 distinct CDR3 sequences, 4% to 6% of them singletons. The time point here: pre-sensitization, week 0. Treatment noted: therapeutic diphenylcyclopropenone sensitization with weekly scalp DPC. The authors extracted total RNA from unfractionated whole blood. General study findings and limits: Patch test score was positively correlated with the counts of PT1 expanded TCRs. Counts of TCRs above 1 in 1000 frequency stayed unchanged with DPC sensitization.

This TCR derives from a woman between 50 and 59 years old with alopecia areata. Some clones in this sample may be carry-over from other donors' samples. The genes are TRBV12-3 or TRBV12-4 and TRBJ1-5, with a weak D call TRBD1 (6 bases). Material: whole blood, obtained in connection with sensitization to the hapten diphenylcyclopropenone (DPC). The CDR3 nucleotides read TGTGCCAGCAGTTTAGACCTAGGGGGACTTAGCAATCAGCCCCAGCATTTT. The encoded protein is CASSLDLGGLSNQPQHF.